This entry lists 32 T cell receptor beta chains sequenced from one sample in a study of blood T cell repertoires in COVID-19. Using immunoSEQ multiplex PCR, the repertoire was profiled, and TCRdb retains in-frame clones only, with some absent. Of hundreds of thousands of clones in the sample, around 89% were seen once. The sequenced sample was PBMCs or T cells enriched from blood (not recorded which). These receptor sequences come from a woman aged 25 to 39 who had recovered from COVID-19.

In DNA, the CDR3 is TGTGCCAGCAGCCAAGGAGGAAATGCGGGTTCACCCCTCCACTTT. This sequence encodes CASSQGGNAGSPLHF. The chain joins TRBV4-2 to TRBJ1-6; D gene ambiguous. This CDR3 has 15 amino acids. V was cut by 1 base and J by 9 bases, with 13 bases left in between. CDR1 is LGHNA and CDR2 is YNFKEQ in the germline V gene.

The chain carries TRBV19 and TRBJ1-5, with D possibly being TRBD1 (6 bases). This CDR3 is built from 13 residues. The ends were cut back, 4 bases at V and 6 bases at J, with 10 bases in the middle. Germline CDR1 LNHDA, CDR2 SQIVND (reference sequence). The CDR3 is CASSNREPQPQHF. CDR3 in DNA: TGTGCCAGTAGTAACAGGGAGCCTCAGCCCCAGCATTTT.

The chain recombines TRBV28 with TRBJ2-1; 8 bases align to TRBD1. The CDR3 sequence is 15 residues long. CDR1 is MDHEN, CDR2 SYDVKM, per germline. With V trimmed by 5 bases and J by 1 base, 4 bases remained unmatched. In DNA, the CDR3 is TGTGCCAGCAGTCAGGACAGGGTATCCTACAATGAGCAGTTCTTC. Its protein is CASSQDRVSYNEQFF. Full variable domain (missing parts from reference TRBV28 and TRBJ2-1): DVKVTQSSRYLVKRTGEKVFLECVQDMDHENMFWYRQDPGLGLRLIYFSYDVKMKEKGDIPEGYSVSREKKERFSLILESASTNQTSMYLCASSQDRVSYNEQFFGPGTRLTVL.

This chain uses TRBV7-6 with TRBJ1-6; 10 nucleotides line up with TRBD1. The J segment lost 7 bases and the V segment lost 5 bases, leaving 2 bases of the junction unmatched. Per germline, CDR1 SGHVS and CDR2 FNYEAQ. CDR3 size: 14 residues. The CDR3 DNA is TGTGCCAGCAGCCGGGGACAGGGGAATTCACCCCTCCACTTT. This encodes CASSRGQGNSPLHF.

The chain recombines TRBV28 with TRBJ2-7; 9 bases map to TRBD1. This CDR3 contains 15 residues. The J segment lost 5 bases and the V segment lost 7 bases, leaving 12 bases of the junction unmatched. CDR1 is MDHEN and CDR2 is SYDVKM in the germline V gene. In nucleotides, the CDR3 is TGTGCCAGCACCCCAGAGGGACAGGGTTTCAACGAGCAGTACTTC. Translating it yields CASTPEGQGFNEQYF. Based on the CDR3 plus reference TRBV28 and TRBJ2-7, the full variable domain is DVKVTQSSRYLVKRTGEKVFLECVQDMDHENMFWYRQDPGLGLRLIYFSYDVKMKEKGDIPEGYSVSREKKERFSLILESASTNQTSMYLCASTPEGQGFNEQYFGPGTRLTVT.

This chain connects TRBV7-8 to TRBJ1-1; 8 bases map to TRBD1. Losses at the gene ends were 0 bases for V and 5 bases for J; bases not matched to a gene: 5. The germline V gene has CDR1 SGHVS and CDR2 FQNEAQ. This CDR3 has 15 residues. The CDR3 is CASSLAGQGRTEAFF. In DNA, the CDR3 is TGTGCCAGCAGCTTAGCAGGACAGGGAAGGACTGAAGCTTTCTTT.

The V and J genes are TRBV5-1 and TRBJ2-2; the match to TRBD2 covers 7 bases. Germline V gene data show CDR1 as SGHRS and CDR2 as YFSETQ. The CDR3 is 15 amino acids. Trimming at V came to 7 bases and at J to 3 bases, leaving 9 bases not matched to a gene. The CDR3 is CASGRTRGDTGELFF. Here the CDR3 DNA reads TGCGCCAGCGGCCGGACTAGAGGGGACACCGGGGAGCTGTTTTTT.

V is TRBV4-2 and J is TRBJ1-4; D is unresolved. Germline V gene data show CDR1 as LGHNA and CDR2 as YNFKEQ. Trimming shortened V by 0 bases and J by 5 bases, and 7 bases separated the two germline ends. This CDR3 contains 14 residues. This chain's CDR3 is CASSQDYVNEKLFF. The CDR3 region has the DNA TGTGCCAGCAGCCAAGATTATGTGAATGAAAAACTGTTTTTT.

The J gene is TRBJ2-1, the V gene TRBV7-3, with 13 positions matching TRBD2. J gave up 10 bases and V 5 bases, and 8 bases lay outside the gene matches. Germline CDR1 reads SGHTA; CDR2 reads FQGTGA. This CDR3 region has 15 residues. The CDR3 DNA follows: TGTGCCAGCAGCCTTACTAGCGGGAGGGCCGAAGAGCAGTTCTTC. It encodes CASSLTSGRAEEQFF.

The CDR3 loop reads CASSEYRGQGNTQYF. The DNA for the CDR3 is TGTGCCAGCAGTGAATATAGGGGGCAAGGTAATACGCAGTATTTT. The chain is built from TRBV6-1 and TRBJ2-3; TRBD1 aligns across 7 bases. Germline-derived CDR1 and CDR2 are MNHNS and SASEGT. After removal of 2 bases from V and 7 bases from J, the junction contained 9 bases not matched to a gene. This CDR3 is 15 amino acids long.

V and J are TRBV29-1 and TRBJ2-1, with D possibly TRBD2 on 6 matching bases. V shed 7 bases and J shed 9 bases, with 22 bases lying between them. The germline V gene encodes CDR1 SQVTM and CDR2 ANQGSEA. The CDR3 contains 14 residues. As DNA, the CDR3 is TGCAGCGGGGGAGCCGGGAGTCGAGATAGTGAGCAGTTCTTC. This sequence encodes CSGGAGSRDSEQFF.

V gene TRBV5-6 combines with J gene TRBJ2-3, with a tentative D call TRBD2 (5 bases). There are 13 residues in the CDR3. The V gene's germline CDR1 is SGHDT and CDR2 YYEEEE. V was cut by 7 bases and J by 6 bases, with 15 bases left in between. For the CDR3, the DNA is TGTGCCAGCCTACGTGGACTGTGGGATACGCAGTATTTT. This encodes CASLRGLWDTQYF.

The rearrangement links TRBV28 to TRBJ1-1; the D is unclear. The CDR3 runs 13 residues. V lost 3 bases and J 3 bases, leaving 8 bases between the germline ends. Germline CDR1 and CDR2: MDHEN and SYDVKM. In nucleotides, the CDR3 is TGTGCCAGCAGTTTCGGGGAACACACTGAAGCTTTCTTT. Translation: CASSFGEHTEAFF.

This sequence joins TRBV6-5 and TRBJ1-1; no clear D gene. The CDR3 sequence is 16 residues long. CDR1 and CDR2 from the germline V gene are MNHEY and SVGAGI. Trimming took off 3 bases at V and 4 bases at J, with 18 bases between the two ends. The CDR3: CASSYSLGGLGTEAFF. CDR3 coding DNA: TGTGCCAGCAGTTATAGTCTTGGAGGGTTGGGCACTGAAGCTTTCTTT.

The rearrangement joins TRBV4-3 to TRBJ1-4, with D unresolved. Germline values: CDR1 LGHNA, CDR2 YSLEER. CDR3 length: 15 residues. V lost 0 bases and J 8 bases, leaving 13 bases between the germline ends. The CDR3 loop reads CASSQDPEAGEKLFF. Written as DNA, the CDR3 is TGCGCCAGCAGCCAAGACCCAGAAGCGGGAGAAAAACTGTTTTTT.

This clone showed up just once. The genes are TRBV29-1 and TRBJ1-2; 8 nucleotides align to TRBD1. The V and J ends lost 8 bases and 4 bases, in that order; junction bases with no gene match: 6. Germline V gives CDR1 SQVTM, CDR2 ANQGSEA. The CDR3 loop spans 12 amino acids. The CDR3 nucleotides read TGCAGCTACATAGGGACAGGCTATGGCTACACCTTC. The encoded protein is CSYIGTGYGYTF.

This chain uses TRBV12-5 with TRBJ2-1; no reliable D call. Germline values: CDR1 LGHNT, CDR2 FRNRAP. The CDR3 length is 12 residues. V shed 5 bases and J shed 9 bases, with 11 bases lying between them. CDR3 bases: TGTGCTAGTGGTGCCTCGGTTCGTGAGCAGTTCTTC. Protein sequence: CASGASVREQFF.

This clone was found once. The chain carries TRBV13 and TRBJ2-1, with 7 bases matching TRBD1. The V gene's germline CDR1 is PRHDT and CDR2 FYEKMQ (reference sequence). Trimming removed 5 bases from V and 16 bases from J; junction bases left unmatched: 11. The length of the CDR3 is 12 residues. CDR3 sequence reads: CASSRGQQSRFF. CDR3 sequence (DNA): TGTGCCAGCAGCCGGGGACAGCAGTCTCGATTCTTC.

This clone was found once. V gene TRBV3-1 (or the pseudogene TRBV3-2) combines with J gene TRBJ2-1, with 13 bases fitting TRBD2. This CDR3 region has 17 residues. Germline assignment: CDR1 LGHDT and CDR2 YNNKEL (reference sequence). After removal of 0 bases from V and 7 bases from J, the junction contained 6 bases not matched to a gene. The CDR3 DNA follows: TGTGCCAGCAGCCAAGAGGGGTGGACTAGCGGGGGTAATGAGCAGTTCTTC. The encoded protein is CASSQEGWTSGGNEQFF.

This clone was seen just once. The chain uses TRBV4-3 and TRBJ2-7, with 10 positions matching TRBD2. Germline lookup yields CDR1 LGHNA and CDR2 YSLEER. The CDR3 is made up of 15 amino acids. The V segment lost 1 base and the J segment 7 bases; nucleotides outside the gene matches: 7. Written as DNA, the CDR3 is TGCGCCAGCAGCCAAGTACTAGCGGGGTTTGGAGAGCAGTACTTC. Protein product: CASSQVLAGFGEQYF.

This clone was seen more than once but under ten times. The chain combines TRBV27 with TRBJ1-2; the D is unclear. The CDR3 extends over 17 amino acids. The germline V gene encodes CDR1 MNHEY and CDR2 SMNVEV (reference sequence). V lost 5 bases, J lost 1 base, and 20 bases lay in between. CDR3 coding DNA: TGTGCCAGCAGTCCGCGGGTTGGAGGGAAATATAACTATGGCTACACCTTC. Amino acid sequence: CASSPRVGGKYNYGYTF.

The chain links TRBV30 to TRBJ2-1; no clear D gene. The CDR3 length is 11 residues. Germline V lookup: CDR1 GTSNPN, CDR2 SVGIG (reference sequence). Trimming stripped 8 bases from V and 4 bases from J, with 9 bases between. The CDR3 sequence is CAPEPYNEQFF. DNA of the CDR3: TGTGCCCCGGAGCCATACAATGAGCAGTTCTTC.

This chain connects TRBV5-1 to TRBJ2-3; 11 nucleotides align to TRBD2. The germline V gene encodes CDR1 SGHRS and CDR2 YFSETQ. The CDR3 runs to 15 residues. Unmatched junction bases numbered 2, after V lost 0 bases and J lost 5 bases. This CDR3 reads CASSLVGTSGDTQYF. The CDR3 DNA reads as TGCGCCAGCAGCTTGGTCGGGACTAGCGGAGATACGCAGTATTTT.

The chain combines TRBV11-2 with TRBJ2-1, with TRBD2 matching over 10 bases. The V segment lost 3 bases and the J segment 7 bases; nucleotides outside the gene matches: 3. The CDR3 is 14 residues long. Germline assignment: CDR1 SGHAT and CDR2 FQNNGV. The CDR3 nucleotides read TGTGCCAGCAGCTTCTCACTAGCGGGAAATGAGCAGTTCTTC. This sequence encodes CASSFSLAGNEQFF. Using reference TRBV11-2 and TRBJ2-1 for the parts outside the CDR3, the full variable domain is EAGVAQSPRYKIIEKRQSVAFWCNPISGHATLYWYQQILGQGPKLLIQFQNNGVVDDSQLPKDRFSAERLKGVDSTLKIQPAKLEDSAVYLCASSFSLAGNEQFFGPGTRLTVL.

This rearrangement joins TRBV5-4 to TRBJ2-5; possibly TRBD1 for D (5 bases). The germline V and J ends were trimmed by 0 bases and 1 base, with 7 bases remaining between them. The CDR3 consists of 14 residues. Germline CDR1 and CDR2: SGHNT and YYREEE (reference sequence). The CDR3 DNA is TGTGCCAGCAGCTTGGGTGGGGCCCAAGAGACCCAGTACTTC. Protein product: CASSLGGAQETQYF.

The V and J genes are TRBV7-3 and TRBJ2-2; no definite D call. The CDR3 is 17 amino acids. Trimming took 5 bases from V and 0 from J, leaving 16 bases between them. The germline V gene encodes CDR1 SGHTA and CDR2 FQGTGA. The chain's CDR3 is CASSPSIGGANTGELFF. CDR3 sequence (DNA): TGTGCCAGCAGCCCATCAATTGGCGGCGCGAACACCGGGGAGCTGTTTTTT.

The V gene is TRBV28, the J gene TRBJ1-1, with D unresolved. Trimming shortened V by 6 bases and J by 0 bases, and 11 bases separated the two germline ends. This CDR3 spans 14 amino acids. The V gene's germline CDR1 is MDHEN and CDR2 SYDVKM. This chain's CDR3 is CASRTPRLNTEAFF. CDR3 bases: TGTGCCAGCAGGACTCCCAGATTGAACACTGAAGCTTTCTTT. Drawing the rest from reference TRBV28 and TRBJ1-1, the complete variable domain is DVKVTQSSRYLVKRTGEKVFLECVQDMDHENMFWYRQDPGLGLRLIYFSYDVKMKEKGDIPEGYSVSREKKERFSLILESASTNQTSMYLCASRTPRLNTEAFFGQGTRLTVV.

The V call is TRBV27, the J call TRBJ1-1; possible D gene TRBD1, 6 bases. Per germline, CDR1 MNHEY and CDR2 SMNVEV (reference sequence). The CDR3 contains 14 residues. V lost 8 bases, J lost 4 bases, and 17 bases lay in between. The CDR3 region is CASLGGGGGTEAFF. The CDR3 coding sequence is TGTGCCAGCCTAGGGGGGGGAGGTGGCACTGAAGCTTTCTTT.

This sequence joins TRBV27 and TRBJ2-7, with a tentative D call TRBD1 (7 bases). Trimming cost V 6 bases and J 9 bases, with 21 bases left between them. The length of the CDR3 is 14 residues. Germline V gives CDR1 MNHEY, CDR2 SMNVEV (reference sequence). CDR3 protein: CASSWRDRRSGQYF. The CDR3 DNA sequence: TGTGCCAGCAGCTGGAGGGACAGACGATCCGGGCAGTACTTC.

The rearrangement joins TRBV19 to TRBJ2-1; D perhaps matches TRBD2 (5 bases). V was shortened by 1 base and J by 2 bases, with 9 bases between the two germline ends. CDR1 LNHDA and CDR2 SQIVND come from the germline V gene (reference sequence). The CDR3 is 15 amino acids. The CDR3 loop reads CASSIVALAYNEQFF. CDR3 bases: TGTGCCAGTAGTATAGTTGCACTAGCCTACAATGAGCAGTTCTTC.

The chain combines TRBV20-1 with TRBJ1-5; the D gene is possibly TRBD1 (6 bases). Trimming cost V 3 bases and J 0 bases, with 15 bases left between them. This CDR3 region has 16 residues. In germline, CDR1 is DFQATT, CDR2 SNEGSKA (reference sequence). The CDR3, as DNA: TGCAGTGCTAGTGGCAGGGGATCCTATAGCAATCAGCCCCAGCATTTT. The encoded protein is CSASGRGSYSNQPQHF.

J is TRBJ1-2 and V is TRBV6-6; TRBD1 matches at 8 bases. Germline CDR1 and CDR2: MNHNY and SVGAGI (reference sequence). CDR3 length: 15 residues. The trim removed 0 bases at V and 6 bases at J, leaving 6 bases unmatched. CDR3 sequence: CASSYSGQDNHGYTF. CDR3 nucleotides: TGTGCCAGCAGTTACTCGGGACAGGATAATCATGGCTACACCTTC.